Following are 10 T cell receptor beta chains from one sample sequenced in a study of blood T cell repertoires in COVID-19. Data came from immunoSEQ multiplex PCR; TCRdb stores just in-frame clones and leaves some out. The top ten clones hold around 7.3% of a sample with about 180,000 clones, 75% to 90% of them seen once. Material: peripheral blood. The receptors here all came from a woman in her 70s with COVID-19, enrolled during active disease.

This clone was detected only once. The CDR3 sequence: CATSRDRGRGTEAFF. The CDR3, as DNA: TGTGCCACCAGCAGAGATCGGGGCAGGGGTACTGAAGCTTTCTTT. V and J are TRBV15 and TRBJ1-1, with a tentative D call TRBD1 (6 bases). Germline loops: CDR1 LNHNV, CDR2 YYDKDF (reference sequence). Trimming stripped 0 bases from V and 5 bases from J, with 13 bases between. The length of the CDR3 is 15 residues.

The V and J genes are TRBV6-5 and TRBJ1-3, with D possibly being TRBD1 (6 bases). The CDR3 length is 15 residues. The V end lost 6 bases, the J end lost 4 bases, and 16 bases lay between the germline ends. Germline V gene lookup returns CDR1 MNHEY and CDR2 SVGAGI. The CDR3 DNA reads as TGTGCCAGCAGACAGTTGCAGGGGACAGGAAACACCATATATTTT. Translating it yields CASRQLQGTGNTIYF.

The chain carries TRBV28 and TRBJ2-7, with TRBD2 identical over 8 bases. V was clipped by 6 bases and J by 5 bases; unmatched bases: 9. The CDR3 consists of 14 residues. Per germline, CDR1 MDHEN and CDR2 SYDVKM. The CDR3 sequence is CASRLAGLSHEQYF. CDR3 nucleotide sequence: TGTGCCAGCAGATTAGCGGGACTGAGCCACGAGCAGTACTTC.

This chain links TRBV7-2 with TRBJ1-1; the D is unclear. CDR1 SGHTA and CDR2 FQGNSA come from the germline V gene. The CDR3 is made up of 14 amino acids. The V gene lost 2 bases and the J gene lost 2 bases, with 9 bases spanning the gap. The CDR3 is CASSLRQFNTEAFF. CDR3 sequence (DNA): TGTGCCAGCAGCTTACGACAATTTAACACTGAAGCTTTCTTT.

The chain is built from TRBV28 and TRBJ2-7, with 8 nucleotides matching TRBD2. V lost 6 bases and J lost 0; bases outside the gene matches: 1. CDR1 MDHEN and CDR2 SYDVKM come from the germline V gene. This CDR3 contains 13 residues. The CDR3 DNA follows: TGTGCCAGCAGGGGGACTAGCTCCTACGAGCAGTACTTC. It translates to CASRGTSSYEQYF.

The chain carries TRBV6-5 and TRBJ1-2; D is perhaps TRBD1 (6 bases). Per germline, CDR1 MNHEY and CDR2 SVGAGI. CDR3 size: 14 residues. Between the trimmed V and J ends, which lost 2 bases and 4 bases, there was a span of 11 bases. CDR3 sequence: CASSYDDRPYGYTF. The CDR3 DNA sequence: TGTGCCAGCAGTTACGACGACAGGCCCTATGGCTACACCTTC.

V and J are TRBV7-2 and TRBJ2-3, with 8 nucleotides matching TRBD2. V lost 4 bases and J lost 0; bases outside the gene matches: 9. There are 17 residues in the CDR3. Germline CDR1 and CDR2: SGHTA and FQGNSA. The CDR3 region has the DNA TGTGCCAGCAGCTCCCGCGGGGGGCCCTCCAGCACAGATACGCAGTATTTT. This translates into CASSSRGGPSSTDTQYF.

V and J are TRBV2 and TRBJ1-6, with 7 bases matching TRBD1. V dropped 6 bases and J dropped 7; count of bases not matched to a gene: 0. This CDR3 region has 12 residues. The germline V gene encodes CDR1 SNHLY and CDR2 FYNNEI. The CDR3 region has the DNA TGTGCCAGCAGACAGGGGAATTCACCCCTCCACTTT. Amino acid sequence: CASRQGNSPLHF.

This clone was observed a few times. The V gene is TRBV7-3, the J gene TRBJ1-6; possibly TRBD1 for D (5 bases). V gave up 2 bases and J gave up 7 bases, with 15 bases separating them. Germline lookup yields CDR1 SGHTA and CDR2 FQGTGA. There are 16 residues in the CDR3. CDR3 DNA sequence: TGTGCCAGCAGCTTACACGCGGGGCCCGCAAATTCACCCCTCCACTTT. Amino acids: CASSLHAGPANSPLHF. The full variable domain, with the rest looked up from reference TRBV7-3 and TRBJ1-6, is GAGVSQTPSNKVTEKGKYVELRCDPISGHTALYWYRQSLGQGPEFLIYFQGTGAADDSGLPNDRFFAVRPEGSVSTLKIQRTERGDSAVYLCASSLHAGPANSPLHFGNGTRLTVT.

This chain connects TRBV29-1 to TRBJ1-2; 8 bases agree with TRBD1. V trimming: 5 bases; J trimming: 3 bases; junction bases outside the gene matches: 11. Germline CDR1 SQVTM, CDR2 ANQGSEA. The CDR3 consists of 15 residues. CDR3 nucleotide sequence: TGCAGCGTTTATTTCAGGGGGCGCGGGGACTATGGCTACACCTTC. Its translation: CSVYFRGRGDYGYTF.